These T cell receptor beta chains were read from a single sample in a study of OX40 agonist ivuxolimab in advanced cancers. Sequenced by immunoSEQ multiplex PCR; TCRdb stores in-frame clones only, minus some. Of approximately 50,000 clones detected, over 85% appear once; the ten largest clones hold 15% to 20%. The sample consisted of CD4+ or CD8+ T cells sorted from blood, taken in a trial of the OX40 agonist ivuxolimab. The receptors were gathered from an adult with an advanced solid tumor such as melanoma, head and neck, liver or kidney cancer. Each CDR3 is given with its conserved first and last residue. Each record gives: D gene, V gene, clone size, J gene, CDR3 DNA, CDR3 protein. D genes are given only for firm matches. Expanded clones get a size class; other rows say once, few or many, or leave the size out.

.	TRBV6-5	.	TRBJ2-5	TGTGCCAGCACTATCCTCCCGGGGACCCAGTACTTC	CASTILPGTQYF
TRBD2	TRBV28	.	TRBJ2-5	TGTGCCAGCAGTTTCCTAGCGGCTTACCAAGAGACCCAGTACTTC	CASSFLAAYQETQYF
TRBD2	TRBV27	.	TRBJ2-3	TGTGCCAGCACCCTTTTAGCGGGAGTCGGGGATACGCAGTATTTT	CASTLLAGVGDTQYF
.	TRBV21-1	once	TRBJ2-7	TGTGCCAGCAGCAAAGTCTTAACTAGCGCTCAGGCCTACGAGCAGTACTTC	CASSKVLTSAQAYEQYF
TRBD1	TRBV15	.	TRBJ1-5	TGTGCCACCAGCAGAGAAGGGGGCGGCAATCAGCCCCAGCATTTT	CATSREGGGNQPQHF
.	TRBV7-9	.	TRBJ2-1	TGTGCCAGCAGCCCCGACACGGGCTCCTACAATGAGCAGTTCTTC	CASSPDTGSYNEQFF
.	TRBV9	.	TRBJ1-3	TGTGCCAGCAGCGAACCGGGATCCTACTCTGGAAACACCATATATTTT	CASSEPGSYSGNTIYF
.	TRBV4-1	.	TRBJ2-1	TGCGCCAGCAGCCGAGGACATGATTCTTACAATGAGCAGTTCTTC	CASSRGHDSYNEQFF
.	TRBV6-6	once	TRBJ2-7	TGTGCCAGCAGTTACTCCGCAGGGCAACCCTCCTACGAGCAGTACTTC	CASSYSAGQPSYEQYF
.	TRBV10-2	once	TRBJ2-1	TGCGCCAGCTCCCCGGGCGATGAGCAGTTCTTC	CASSPGDEQFF
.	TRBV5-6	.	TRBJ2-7	TGTGCCAGCAGCTTGGAGCAGAGATACGAGCAGTACTTC	CASSLEQRYEQYF
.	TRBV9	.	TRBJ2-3	TGTGCCAGCAGCCCGGGGACTGTAGATACGCAGTATTTT	CASSPGTVDTQYF
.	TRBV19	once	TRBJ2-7	TGTGCCAGTAGTATACATGGCAAAGTAGCCTCCTACGAGCAGTACTTC	CASSIHGKVASYEQYF
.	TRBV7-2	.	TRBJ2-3	TGTGCCAGCAGCTTCCGGGAGAGAACCACAGATACGCAGTATTTT	CASSFRERTTDTQYF
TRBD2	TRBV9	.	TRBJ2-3	TGTGCCAGCAGCGTAGTGGGGGGAGCGGGAGAACAAGATACGCAGTATTTT	CASSVVGGAGEQDTQYF
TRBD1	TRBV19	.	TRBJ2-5	TGTGCCAGTAGTCCCGGGACAGGGTTGGAAGAGACCCAGTACTTC	CASSPGTGLEETQYF
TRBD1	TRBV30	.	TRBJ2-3	TGTGCCTGGAGTGTTTCGACAGGGTTTTTGACAGATACGCAGTATTTT	CAWSVSTGFLTDTQYF
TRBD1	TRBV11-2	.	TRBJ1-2	TGTGCCAGCAGTCTCACAGGGGGCGCCGACTATGGCTACACCTTC	CASSLTGGADYGYTF
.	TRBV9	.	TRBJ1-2	TGTGCCAGCAGCGTAGAGGGCGAGGATTTGGGCTATGGCTACACCTTC	CASSVEGEDLGYGYTF
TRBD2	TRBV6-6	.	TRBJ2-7	TGTGCCAGCAGTGGCCCAACTAGCGGGCCCTCCTACGAGCAGTACTTC	CASSGPTSGPSYEQYF
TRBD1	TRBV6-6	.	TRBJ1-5	TGTGCCAGCGTATACTCCGGGACAGGGGGGCAGCCCCAGCATTTT	CASVYSGTGGQPQHF
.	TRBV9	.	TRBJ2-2	TGTGCCAGCAGCCCCAGTGACTGGGACCCGCCCCCCGGGGAGCTGTTTTTT	CASSPSDWDPPPGELFF
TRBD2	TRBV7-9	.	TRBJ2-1	TGTGCCAGCAGCTCCCGGACTAGTGTCAATGAGCAGTTCTTC	CASSSRTSVNEQFF
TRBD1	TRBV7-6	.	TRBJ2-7	TGTGCCAGCAGCCCGGGGACAGGGCCCTACGAGCAGTACTTC	CASSPGTGPYEQYF
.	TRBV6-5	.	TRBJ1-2	TGTGCCAGCAGTTACGGTCAGGGAAGTCATGGCTACACCTTC	CASSYGQGSHGYTF
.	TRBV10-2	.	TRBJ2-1	TGCGCCAGCAGGGACAGCGGTGGGAATGAGCAGTTCTTC	CASRDSGGNEQFF
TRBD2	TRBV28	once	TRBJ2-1	TGTGCCAGCAGCGTAACCCTAAAGCGGGAGACCTACAATGAGCAGTTCTTC	CASSVTLKRETYNEQFF
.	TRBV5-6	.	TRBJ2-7	TGTGCCAGCAGCCGGCAGGGGGGGTGGTTAGCGTTCGAGCAGTACTTC	CASSRQGGWLAFEQYF
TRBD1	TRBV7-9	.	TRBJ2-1	TGTGCCAGCAGCTTAACCGACAGGGGGGGAGTCAATGAGCAGTTCTTC	CASSLTDRGGVNEQFF
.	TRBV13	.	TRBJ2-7	TGTGCCAGCAGCTCTGTCGGACAGACTAGCAACGAGCAGTACTTC	CASSSVGQTSNEQYF
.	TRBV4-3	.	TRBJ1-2	TGCGCCAGCAGCCAAGATTCAACGGCAGGGGATAACTATGGCTACACCTTC	CASSQDSTAGDNYGYTF
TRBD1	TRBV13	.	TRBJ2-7	TGTGCCAGCAGCTTAACAGGGGTCTCCTACGAGCAGTACTTC	CASSLTGVSYEQYF
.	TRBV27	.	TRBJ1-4	TGTGCCAGCAGTTTAGGGTCGACAGGTCAACTGTTTTTT	CASSLGSTGQLFF
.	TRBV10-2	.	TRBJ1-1	TGCGCCAGCAGCAACGGAGCGAGGACTGAAGCTTTCTTT	CASSNGARTEAFF